This TCR beta chain was identified during a study of cytomegalovirus exposure and HLA in healthy donors. Points from the study as a whole: Researchers reported that a few CMV-associated chains were confirmed in vitro as CMV antigen-specific. Reports described diagnosis of cytomegalovirus status by the classifier as highly specific and sensitive.

In the case of this clone: The antigen remains undetermined.

CDR1 and CDR2 from the germline V gene are SGHRS and YFSETQ. CDR3 length: 15 amino acids. With 60 Vbeta and 13 Jbeta primers, the PCR was carried out. TCRdb's copy holds only in-frame clones and misses some; the assay was immunoSEQ multiplex PCR. The top ten clones hold 13% to 15% of a sample with 150,000 to 200,000 clones, nearly 80% of them seen once. The specimen sequenced was PBMCs. The chain has TRBV5-1 and TRBJ2-5; D might be TRBD1 (6 bases). With the DNA end fitting TRBJ2-7 better, the J assignment may be wrong. The receptor's source is a middle-aged woman in good health and CMV-seronegative. In DNA, the CDR3 is TGCGCCAGCAGCGCAACAGGGTTCGAGTCCTACGAGCAGTACTTC. Its translation: CASSATGFESYEQYF.